This T cell receptor (beta chain) was retrieved from a study of cytomegalovirus exposure and HLA in healthy donors. Study outcomes and limitations: Several of the most significant clusters were apparently associated with common viral pathogens in a later analysis. The availability of immune exposure information extended only to CMV serostatus. Presence/absence results assume similar sequencing depth per donor, which may not hold. In a later analysis, HLA-associated beta chains showed higher expansion and lower generation probabilities than comparable chains.

The CDR3 is 14 amino acids. Trimming took off 3 bases at V and 1 base at J, with 12 bases between the two ends. CDR1 and CDR2 (germline): GTSNPN, SVGIG (reference sequence). A word on this clone: What it recognizes is unknown. Other DNA sequences within the sample encode an identical CDR3.

Both 60 Vbeta primers and 13 Jbeta primers went into the PCR. Method: immunoSEQ multiplex PCR; TCRdb's copy keeps in-frame clones and lacks some. Here the sample table reports 110,000 to 150,000 clones. Sequencing was performed on PBMCs. The source is a male donor in good health and CMV-seronegative. The chain links TRBV30 to TRBJ1-1, with D perhaps TRBD1 (6 bases). CDR3 loop: CAWRKDSANTEAFF. The CDR3 bases are TGTGCCTGGAGAAAGGACAGTGCGAACACTGAAGCTTTCTTT.